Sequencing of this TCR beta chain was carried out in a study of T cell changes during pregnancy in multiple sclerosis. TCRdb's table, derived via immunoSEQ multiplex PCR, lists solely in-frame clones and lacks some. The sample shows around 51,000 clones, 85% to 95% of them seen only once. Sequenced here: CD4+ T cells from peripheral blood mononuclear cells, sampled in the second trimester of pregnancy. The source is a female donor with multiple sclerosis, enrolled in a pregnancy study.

CDR3 in amino acids: CASSSGQVSNYGYTF. In DNA form, the CDR3 reads TGTGCCAGCAGTTCCGGACAGGTATCTAACTATGGCTACACCTTC. The chain joins TRBV28 to TRBJ1-2; 7 nucleotides match TRBD1. Trimming cost V 4 bases and J 0 bases; bases outside gene matches: 5. In germline, CDR1 is MDHEN, CDR2 SYDVKM. This CDR3 is 15 amino acids long.